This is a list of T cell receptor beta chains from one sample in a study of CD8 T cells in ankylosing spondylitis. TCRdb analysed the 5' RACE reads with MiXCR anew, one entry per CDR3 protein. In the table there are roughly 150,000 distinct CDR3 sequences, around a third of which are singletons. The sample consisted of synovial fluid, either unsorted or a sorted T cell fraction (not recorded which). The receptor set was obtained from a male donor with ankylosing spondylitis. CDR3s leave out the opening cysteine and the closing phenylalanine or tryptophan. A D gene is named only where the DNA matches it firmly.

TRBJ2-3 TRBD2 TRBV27 ASSFLAGRTGTDTQY
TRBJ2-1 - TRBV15 ATSRDLRGDNEQF
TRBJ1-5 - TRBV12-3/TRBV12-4 AQGSAQTVNSNQPQH
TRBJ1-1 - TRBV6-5 ASSYEVNTEAF
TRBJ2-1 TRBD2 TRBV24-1 ATSDTSGRHNEQF
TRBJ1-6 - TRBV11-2 ASSLVVPGRSYNSPLH
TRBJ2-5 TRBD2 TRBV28 ASSFTSGSGETQY
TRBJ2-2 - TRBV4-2 ASSQLDPANTGELF
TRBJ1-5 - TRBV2 ASTESAVGNQPQH
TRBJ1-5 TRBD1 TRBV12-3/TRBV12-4 ASSLGTGGRNQPQH
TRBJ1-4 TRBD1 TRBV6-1 ASTRQGAANEKLF
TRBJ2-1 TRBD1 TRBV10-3 AISESRTGMFYNEQF
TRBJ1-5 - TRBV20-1 SAMDHPAEPQH
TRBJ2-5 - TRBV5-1 ASSRAPDQETQY
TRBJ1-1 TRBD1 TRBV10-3 AISEPDRGRSTEAF
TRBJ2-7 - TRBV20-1 STTFPEVEQY
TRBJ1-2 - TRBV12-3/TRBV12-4 ASSLARGHGYT
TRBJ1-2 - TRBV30 AWSVLRDGYT
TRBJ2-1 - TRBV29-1 SVGLDYNEQF
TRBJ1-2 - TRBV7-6 ASSFGHTGNYGYT
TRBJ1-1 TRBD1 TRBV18 ASVQLQGTHTEAF
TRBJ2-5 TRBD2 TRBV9 ASSVESSGGKETQY
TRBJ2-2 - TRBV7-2 ASSSSIGELF
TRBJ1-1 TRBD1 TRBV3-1 ASSPYRGFTEAF
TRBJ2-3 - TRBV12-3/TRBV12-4 ASSPGGRAGDTQY
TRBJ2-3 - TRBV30 AWSGGGAQDTQY
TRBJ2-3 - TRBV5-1 ASRGEVPDTQY
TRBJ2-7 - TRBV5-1 ASSLQSTGSSYEQY
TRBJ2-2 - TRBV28 ASSLIGGANTGELF
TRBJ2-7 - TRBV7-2 ASSLVYEQY
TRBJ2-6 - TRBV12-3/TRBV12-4 ASSFRTVTLSGANVLT
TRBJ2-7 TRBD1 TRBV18 ASSPGQGGSYEQY
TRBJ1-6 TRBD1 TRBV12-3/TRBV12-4 ASSRQGSSYNSPLH
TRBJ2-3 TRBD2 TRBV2 ASSGSGAGGADTQY
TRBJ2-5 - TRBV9 ASSVTEETQY
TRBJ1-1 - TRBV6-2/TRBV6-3 ASSSPRPATEAF
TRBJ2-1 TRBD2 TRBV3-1 ASSHHGSSGASKGQF
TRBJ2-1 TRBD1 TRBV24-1 ATSFGDRGDNEQF
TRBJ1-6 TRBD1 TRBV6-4 ASSDPRTGQTNSPLH
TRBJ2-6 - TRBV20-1 SAGAGTYSGANVLT
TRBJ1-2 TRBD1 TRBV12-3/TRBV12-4 ASSPRAGGYGYT
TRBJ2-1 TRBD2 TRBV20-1 SAGRDYANEQF
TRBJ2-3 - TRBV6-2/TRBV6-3 ASSWDGDTDTQY
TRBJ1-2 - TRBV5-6 ASSLELYGYT
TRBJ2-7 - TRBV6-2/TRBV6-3 ASSYSPGPPYEQY
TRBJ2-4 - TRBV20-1 SARGGGTGFLAKNIQY
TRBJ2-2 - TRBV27 ASSSGQTNTGELF
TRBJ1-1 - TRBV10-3 AISEGGYEAF
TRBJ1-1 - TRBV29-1 SGSNTEAF
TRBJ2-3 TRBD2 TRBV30 AWATSGGSDTQY
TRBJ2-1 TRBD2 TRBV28 ASTAGLATYNEQF
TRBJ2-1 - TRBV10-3 AISVGLNEQF
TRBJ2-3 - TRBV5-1 ASSRDFITDTQY
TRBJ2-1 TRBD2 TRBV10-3 AISEGLAGGGDEQF
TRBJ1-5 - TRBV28 ASFVGGGVNQPQH